A single sample is the source of the 31 T cell receptor beta chains below, sequenced in a study of cytomegalovirus exposure and HLA in healthy donors. The PCR employed 60 Vbeta primers together with 13 Jbeta primers. Clones were sequenced by immunoSEQ multiplex PCR, and TCRdb holds only the in-frame ones, with some missing. The repertoire holds about 94,000 clones, around 69% seen once, with under 5% in the top ten. The material sequenced was PBMCs. The receptors were sampled from a man aged 25-45 years in good health and CMV-seronegative.

The chain recombines TRBV5-4 with TRBJ2-5; D may be TRBD1 (6 bases). Trimming took off 2 bases at V and 1 base at J, with 9 bases between the two ends. Germline loops: CDR1 SGHNT, CDR2 YYREEE (reference sequence). The CDR3 covers 14 residues. Here the CDR3 reads CASSLKDSQETQYF. The DNA for the CDR3 is TGTGCCAGCAGCTTAAAGGACAGCCAAGAGACCCAGTACTTC.

Written as DNA, the CDR3 is TGCGCCAGCAGCTGGAGTGCAACTAATGAAAAACTGTTTTTT. Translating it yields CASSWSATNEKLFF. The chain carries TRBV5-1 and TRBJ1-4; D is uncertain. CDR1 is SGHRS, CDR2 YFSETQ, per germline. This CDR3 contains 14 residues. With 3 bases removed from V and 0 bases from J, the gap between germline ends came to 6 bases.

The chain links TRBV7-6 to TRBJ2-5; D call uncertain. Germline lookup yields CDR1 SGHVS and CDR2 FNYEAQ. This CDR3 spans 12 amino acids. V lost 2 bases and J 5 bases, leaving 6 bases between the germline ends. CDR3: CASSLRAETQYF. The CDR3 DNA sequence: TGTGCCAGCAGCTTACGAGCGGAGACCCAGTACTTC.

This chain joins TRBV5-1 and TRBJ1-2; TRBD1 is a possible D gene (6 bases). The CDR3 length is 11 residues. The germline V gene encodes CDR1 SGHRS and CDR2 YFSETQ. The V end lost 4 bases, the J end lost 8 bases, and 9 bases lay between the germline ends. CDR3 sequence reads: CASSQGLGYTF. CDR3 DNA sequence: TGCGCCAGCAGCCAGGGGTTAGGCTACACCTTC.

This clone was counted between two and nine times. The J gene is TRBJ2-5, the V gene TRBV7-8; TRBD1 agrees at 8 bases. The CDR3 extends over 14 amino acids. The germline V gene encodes CDR1 SGHVS and CDR2 FQNEAQ. V gave up 5 bases and J gave up 5 bases; unmatched junction bases: 7. This chain's CDR3 is CASSPRTGIETQYF. The CDR3 coding sequence is TGTGCCAGCAGCCCTAGGACAGGGATTGAGACCCAGTACTTC.

V usage is TRBV7-3 and J usage is TRBJ2-2; tentatively, D is TRBD1 (5 bases). This CDR3 region has 15 residues. V was trimmed by 5 bases and J by 4 bases, leaving 14 bases between them. CDR1 is SGHTA, CDR2 FQGTGA, per germline. CDR3: CASSAQVSSTGELFF. CDR3 sequence (DNA): TGTGCCAGCAGCGCACAGGTTTCGAGCACCGGGGAGCTGTTTTTT.

This clone was observed a few times. The genes are TRBV7-2 and TRBJ1-5; 9 bases align to TRBD1. This CDR3 comprises 15 residues. Losses at the gene ends were 5 bases for V and 6 bases for J; bases not matched to a gene: 8. CDR1 and CDR2 (germline): SGHTA, FQGNSA. CDR3 sequence reads: CASSLAGTGIQPQHF. The CDR3 DNA reads TGTGCCAGCAGCCTTGCCGGGACAGGGATTCAGCCCCAGCATTTT.

The chain joins TRBV4-1 to TRBJ1-1; the D gene is possibly TRBD1 (6 bases). CDR1 is MGHRA, CDR2 YSYEKL, per germline. V dropped 2 bases and J dropped 4 bases, with 20 bases sitting between them. The CDR3 length is 17 residues. CDR3 in amino acids: CASSQKISAGGVTEAFF. Written as DNA, the CDR3 is TGCGCCAGCAGCCAAAAAATTAGCGCGGGGGGCGTCACTGAAGCTTTCTTT.

V is TRBV7-3 and J is TRBJ2-6; weak D call: TRBD1 (5 bases). In germline, CDR1 is SGHTA, CDR2 FQGTGA. The CDR3 consists of 15 residues. The V end was cut by 2 bases, the J end by 2 bases, with 7 bases between. The CDR3 coding sequence is TGTGCCAGCAGCTTAGGCAGGGCTGGGGCCAACGTCCTGACTTTC. Protein product: CASSLGRAGANVLTF.

The chain carries TRBV6-6 and TRBJ1-2, with D perhaps matching TRBD1 (5 bases). This CDR3 contains 14 residues. Germline assignment: CDR1 MNHNY and CDR2 SVGAGI (reference sequence). V lost 0 bases and J lost 5, with 10 bases in between. CDR3 in amino acids: CASSYSQGQYGYTF. The CDR3 bases are TGTGCCAGCAGTTACTCCCAGGGCCAATATGGCTACACCTTC.

The gene calls are TRBV4-1 and TRBJ1-2; 8 bases are shared with TRBD1. J lost 2 bases, V lost 4 bases, and 3 bases had no gene match. The germline CDR1 and CDR2 sequences are MGHRA and YSYEKL. The CDR3 contains 14 residues. This CDR3 reads CASSPRTGNYGYTF. The CDR3 DNA reads as TGCGCCAGCAGCCCTCGGACAGGGAACTATGGCTACACCTTC.

The chain employs TRBV10-3 and TRBJ2-3, with 13 positions matching TRBD2. Losses at the gene ends were 6 bases for V and 4 bases for J; bases not matched to a gene: 7. Germline CDR1 ENHRY, CDR2 SYGVKD. This CDR3 is 16 amino acids long. The DNA of the CDR3 is TGTGCCATCAGGGGGACTAGCGGGGCGGGCGCAGATACGCAGTATTTT. Encoded protein: CAIRGTSGAGADTQYF.

This clone appeared a single time. The rearrangement uses TRBV9 and TRBJ1-2; D gene uncertain. V lost 3 bases to trimming and J lost 4 bases, with 16 bases between them. Per the germline V gene, CDR1 is SGDLS and CDR2 is YYNGEE. The CDR3 is 15 residues long. CDR3 residues: CASSAPPQIIYGYTF. The DNA of the CDR3 is TGTGCCAGCAGCGCCCCGCCCCAGATCATCTATGGCTACACCTTC.

This clone appeared once. The V gene is TRBV7-9, the J gene TRBJ2-3; D unclear. This CDR3 has 12 amino acids. V was clipped by 5 bases and J by 3 bases, with 6 bases between them. Germline CDR1 reads SEHNR; CDR2 reads FQNEAQ (reference sequence). The CDR3 loop reads CASSLLTDTQYF. The CDR3 DNA follows: TGTGCCAGCAGCCTGCTAACAGATACGCAGTATTTT.

This sequence joins TRBV9 and TRBJ2-3; D is perhaps TRBD2 (6 bases). V lost 0 bases and J lost 1, with 15 bases in between. This CDR3 has 17 residues. Germline assignment: CDR1 SGDLS and CDR2 YYNGEE. Written as DNA, the CDR3 is TGTGCCAGCAGCGTAGATGGGCTAGCGAAAGGCACAGATACGCAGTATTTT. Translating it yields CASSVDGLAKGTDTQYF.

The chain employs TRBV9 and TRBJ1-4; 7 bases align to TRBD1. Germline V CDR1 and CDR2: SGDLS, YYNGEE. This CDR3 region has 15 residues. With 4 bases clipped from V and 4 bases from J, the junction kept 7 bases outside the gene matches. This CDR3 reads CASSFRDSNNEKLFF. DNA for the CDR3: TGTGCCAGCAGCTTCCGGGACAGTAATAATGAAAAACTGTTTTTT.

This sequence joins TRBV4-2 and TRBJ2-2, with 11 bases lining up with TRBD2. The CDR3 runs to 14 residues. The junction had 2 bases not matched to a gene; V was cut back by 4 bases and J by 7 bases. Germline V CDR1 and CDR2: LGHNA, YNFKEQ. The CDR3 DNA follows: TGTGCCAGCAGCCGGGGACTAGCGGTCGGGGAGCTGTTTTTT. It specifies CASSRGLAVGELFF.

J is TRBJ2-1 and V is TRBV7-2; D ambiguous. CDR1 and CDR2 from the germline V gene are SGHTA and FQGNSA. CDR3 size: 14 residues. Deletions cut 5 bases from V and 6 bases from J, with 14 bases between. CDR3 loop: CASSPSALSNEQFF. CDR3 nucleotide sequence: TGTGCCAGCAGCCCCAGTGCCCTTTCCAATGAGCAGTTCTTC.

The chain links TRBV28 to TRBJ2-5, with D maybe TRBD2 (6 bases). V dropped 5 bases and J dropped 11 bases, with 18 bases sitting between them. CDR3 length: 13 residues. Looked up from germline, CDR1 is MDHEN and CDR2 is SYDVKM. CDR3 amino acids: CASSRDFTGEQYF. The CDR3 DNA reads as TGTGCCAGCAGTCGGGACTTTACTGGGGAGCAGTACTTC.

The J gene is TRBJ2-7, the V gene TRBV5-1, with 9 bases lining up with TRBD2. This CDR3 comprises 14 residues. The V segment lost 4 bases and the J segment 6 bases; nucleotides outside the gene matches: 8. Germline V gene data show CDR1 as SGHRS and CDR2 as YFSETQ. The chain's CDR3 is CASSRTGLAIEQYF. The DNA of the CDR3 is TGCGCCAGCAGCCGGACGGGACTAGCCATCGAGCAGTACTTC. Based on the CDR3 plus reference TRBV5-1 and TRBJ2-7, the full variable domain is KAGVTQTPRYLIKTRGQQVTLSCSPISGHRSVSWYQQTPGQGLQFLFEYFSETQRNKGNFPGRFSGRQFSNSRSEMNVSTLELGDSALYLCASSRTGLAIEQYFGPGTRLTVT.

This sequence joins TRBV7-3 and TRBJ2-2, with 9 bases lining up with TRBD2. Germline trimming cut 1 base from V and 5 bases from J; bases unmatched to any gene: 5. CDR1 SGHTA and CDR2 FQGTGA come from the germline V gene. This CDR3 has 16 amino acids. CDR3: CASSLISGRSTGELFF. The CDR3, as DNA: TGTGCCAGCAGCTTAATTAGCGGGAGAAGTACCGGGGAGCTGTTTTTT.

The V gene is TRBV18, the J gene TRBJ1-1, with 9 nucleotides matching TRBD1. CDR3 length equals 12 residues. Germline CDR1 and CDR2: KGHSH and LQKENI. Trimming cost V 5 bases and J 9 bases; bases outside gene matches: 4. CDR3 residues: CASSSGQGQAFF. In DNA, the CDR3 is TGTGCCAGCTCATCTGGACAGGGGCAAGCTTTCTTT.

The chain uses TRBV2 and TRBJ2-2, with D possibly matching TRBD2 (5 bases). CDR3 length: 14 amino acids. Germline CDR1 reads SNHLY; CDR2 reads FYNNEI. Trimming pared 2 bases from V and 5 bases from J, leaving 9 bases between. The CDR3 region is CASSERTGTGELFF. CDR3 nucleotide sequence: TGTGCCAGCAGTGAACGGACTGGGACCGGGGAGCTGTTTTTT.

This clone was detected only a few times. The gene calls are TRBV7-3 and TRBJ2-1; D not resolved. The CDR3 spans 15 residues. Trimming removed 6 bases at V and 0 bases at J, with 12 bases between. The germline V gene encodes CDR1 SGHTA and CDR2 FQGTGA. CDR3 nucleotides: TGTGCCAGCAGTTCCCGGCGGAGCTCCTACAATGAGCAGTTCTTC. Translation gives CASSSRRSSYNEQFF. Full variable domain (outside the CDR3, taken from reference TRBV7-3 and TRBJ2-1): GAGVSQTPSNKVTEKGKYVELRCDPISGHTALYWYRQSLGQGPEFLIYFQGTGAADDSGLPNDRFFAVRPEGSVSTLKIQRTERGDSAVYLCASSSRRSSYNEQFFGPGTRLTVL.

V gene TRBV4-1 combines with J gene TRBJ2-7; TRBD2 aligns across 11 bases. The germline gives CDR1 MGHRA, CDR2 YSYEKL. V trimming: 2 bases; J trimming: 2 bases; junction bases outside the gene matches: 5. The CDR3 sequence is 16 residues long. CDR3 sequence reads: CASSQRRLAGTYEQYF. CDR3 DNA sequence: TGCGCCAGCAGCCAACGCCGACTAGCGGGAACCTACGAGCAGTACTTC.

The chain links TRBV7-6 to TRBJ2-7, with D perhaps TRBD1 (5 bases). In germline, CDR1 is SGHVS, CDR2 FNYEAQ. V lost 3 bases, J lost 4 bases, and 10 bases lay in between. The CDR3 extends over 13 amino acids. The CDR3, as DNA: TGTGCCAGCAGCTTTTCGGACACATACGAGCAGTACTTC. Amino acid sequence: CASSFSDTYEQYF.

This sequence joins TRBV7-9 and TRBJ1-2, with D unclear. From germline, CDR1 is SEHNR and CDR2 FQNEAQ (reference sequence). Trimming shortened V by 0 bases and J by 4 bases, and 6 bases separated the two germline ends. This CDR3 spans 13 amino acids. The CDR3 loop is CASSLATGYGYTF. CDR3 nucleotide sequence: TGTGCCAGCAGCTTAGCAACCGGCTATGGCTACACCTTC.

The chain recombines TRBV7-2 with TRBJ1-1, with no clear D. CDR3 length: 13 residues. With 3 bases removed from V and 1 base from J, the gap between germline ends came to 6 bases. Germline CDR1 reads SGHTA; CDR2 reads FQGNSA. The CDR3 protein is CASSLGRNTEAFF. CDR3 DNA: TGTGCCAGCAGCTTGGGCAGGAACACTGAAGCTTTCTTT.

This clone has more than one count but fewer than ten. The V call is TRBV29-1, the J call TRBJ2-1; weak D call: TRBD2 (5 bases). CDR1 SQVTM and CDR2 ANQGSEA come from the germline V gene. V lost 3 bases and J 6 bases, leaving 18 bases between the germline ends. This CDR3 has 15 residues. CDR3 in DNA: TGCAGCGTTGATCTATCGTCTTCGGGATTCAATGAGCAGTTCTTC. Translating gives CSVDLSSSGFNEQFF.

This chain links TRBV25-1 with TRBJ2-2; D is ambiguous. The V gene lost 8 bases and the J gene lost 6 bases, with 16 bases spanning the gap. The CDR3 runs to 14 residues. Germline lookup yields CDR1 MGHDK and CDR2 SYGVNS. For the CDR3, the DNA is TGTGCCAGCGCCTCTTTTAAGCACGCCGGGGAGCTGTTTTTT. This gives the protein CASASFKHAGELFF.

The gene calls are TRBV19 and TRBJ1-4; TRBD1 agrees at 11 bases. The CDR3 runs 15 residues. Germline CDR1 LNHDA, CDR2 SQIVND (reference sequence). Unmatched junction bases numbered 5, after V lost 5 bases and J lost 6 bases. CDR3 bases: TGTGCCAGTAGTGAGTTGGGACAGGGGGATGAAAAACTGTTTTTT. Protein product: CASSELGQGDEKLFF.